This entry concerns a single T cell receptor beta chain. The antigen remains unidentified. The ends lost 4 bases at V and 4 bases at J; junction bases unmatched: 7. This CDR3 is built from 16 residues. Germline V gene lookup returns CDR1 SGHNT and CDR2 YYREEE (reference sequence). This record belongs to a study of cytomegalovirus exposure and HLA in healthy donors. With 60 Vbeta and 13 Jbeta primers, the PCR was carried out. TCRdb keeps only in-frame clones here, not all; method: immunoSEQ multiplex PCR. The sample consists of 200,000 to 250,000 clones, 70% to 90% of them appearing once. Points from the study as a whole: Indistinguishability led to the exclusion of some V segments, TRBV6-2 and TRBV6-3 included. Later examination showed HLA-associated TCR beta chains had greater clonal expansion than equally common others.

The specimen sequenced was PBMCs. This chain joins TRBV5-4 and TRBJ2-3; 12 bases map to TRBD1. The clonotype originates from a girl aged 2 to 9 in good health and CMV-seronegative. CDR3 DNA sequence: TGTGCCAGCAGCCGCCCGGGACAGGGGGCCGCAGATACGCAGTATTTT. Protein: CASSRPGQGAADTQYF.